The following is a TCR beta chain sequence with its context. The antigen is undetermined. The data belong to a study of cytomegalovirus exposure and HLA in healthy donors. Whole-study context: Researchers found that under 90% of around 400 genotyped donors fell within the Caucasian-associated ancestry cluster.

Points from the study as a whole: When analyzed later, a missense DCLRE1C variant was found to be linked to TCR beta V- and J-gene trimming. CMV antigen specificity was confirmed in vitro for a few CMV-associated chains. Fewer N-insertions than the roughly 670-donor mean were reportedly shown by an Asian-associated ancestry cluster in a later analysis.

After removal of 3 bases from V and 1 base from J, the junction contained 8 bases not matched to a gene. Per germline, CDR1 SGHRS and CDR2 YFSETQ. This CDR3 comprises 17 residues. Both 60 Vbeta primers and 13 Jbeta primers went into the PCR. Data came from immunoSEQ multiplex PCR; TCRdb stores just in-frame clones and leaves some out. The top ten hold 4.6% of the sample, which has some 85,000 clones, over 65% seen once. V gene TRBV5-1 combines with J gene TRBJ2-4; 9 bases are shared with TRBD2. The sequenced sample was PBMCs. The receptor was derived from a woman in her 40s in good health and CMV-seropositive. This chain's CDR3 is CASSWGTAGGAKNIQYF. The CDR3 DNA follows: TGCGCCAGCAGCTGGGGAACAGCGGGAGGCGCCAAAAACATTCAGTACTTC.